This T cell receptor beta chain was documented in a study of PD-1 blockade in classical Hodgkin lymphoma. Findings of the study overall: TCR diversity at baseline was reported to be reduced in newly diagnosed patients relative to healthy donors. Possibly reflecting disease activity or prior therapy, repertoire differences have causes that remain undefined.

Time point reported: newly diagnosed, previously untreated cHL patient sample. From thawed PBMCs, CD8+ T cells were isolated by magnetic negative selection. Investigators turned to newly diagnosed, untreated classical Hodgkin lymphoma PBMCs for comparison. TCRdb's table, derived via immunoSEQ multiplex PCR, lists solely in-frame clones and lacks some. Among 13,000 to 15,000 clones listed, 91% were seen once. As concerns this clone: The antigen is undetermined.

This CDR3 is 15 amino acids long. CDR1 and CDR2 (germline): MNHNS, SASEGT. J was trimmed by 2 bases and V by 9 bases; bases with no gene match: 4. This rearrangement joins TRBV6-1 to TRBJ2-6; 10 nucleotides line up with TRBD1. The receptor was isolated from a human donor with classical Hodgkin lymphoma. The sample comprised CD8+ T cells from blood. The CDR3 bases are TGTGCCAGTGAGACAGGGGGCGCTGGGGCCAACGTCCTGACTTTC. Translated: CASETGGAGANVLTF.